What follows are 21 T cell receptor beta chains derived from one specimen sequenced in a study of blood T cell repertoires in COVID-19. The protocol was immunoSEQ multiplex PCR, while the TCRdb copy is restricted to in-frame clones and leaves out a portion. The sample has about 300,000 clones, roughly 86% seen once; the top ten hold about 2%. Input material: peripheral blood. These TCRs come from a woman in her thirties with COVID-19, enrolled during active disease.

V is TRBV6-2 or TRBV6-3 and J is TRBJ2-5, with 16 bases aligning to TRBD2. V was pared by 1 base and J by 1 base, with 3 bases of the junction left unmatched. Germline lookup yields CDR1 MNHEY and CDR2 SVGEGT. The CDR3 extends over 18 amino acids. The CDR3 region has the DNA TGTGCCAGCAGTTACTATGGGACTAGCGGGGGGGTCCAAGAGACCCAGTACTTC. This translates into CASSYYGTSGGVQETQYF.

The V call is TRBV29-1, the J call TRBJ1-3, with TRBD1 matching 7 bases. CDR1 SQVTM and CDR2 ANQGSEA come from the germline V gene. The V and J ends lost 7 bases and 0 bases, in that order; junction bases with no gene match: 6. The CDR3 extends over 14 amino acids. The CDR3 spells CSGLAGGSGNTIYF. CDR3 bases: TGCAGCGGACTGGCAGGGGGCTCTGGAAACACCATATATTTT. The entire variable domain, with the rest obtained from reference TRBV29-1 and TRBJ1-3, is as follows: SAVISQKPSRDICQRGTSLTIQCQVDSQVTMMFWYRQQPGQSLTLIATANQGSEATYESGFVIDKFPISRPNLTFSTLTVSNMSPEDSSIYLCSGLAGGSGNTIYFGEGSWLTVV.

The rearrangement links TRBV7-8 to TRBJ1-3; D is perhaps TRBD1 (5 bases). The CDR3 is made up of 15 amino acids. The germline V gene has CDR1 SGHVS and CDR2 FQNEAQ. V lost 2 bases and J 3 bases, leaving 11 bases between the germline ends. Here the CDR3 reads CASSLRGGGGNTIYF. For the CDR3, the DNA is TGTGCCAGCAGCTTAAGGGGAGGAGGTGGAAACACCATATATTTT.

The chain uses TRBV24-1 and TRBJ2-2, with 9 bases aligning to TRBD1. J was trimmed by 3 bases and V by 2 bases; bases with no gene match: 3. Germline CDR1 KGHDR, CDR2 SFDVKD. The CDR3 has 16 residues. CDR3 loop: CATSDWGDRDTGELFF. Written as DNA, the CDR3 is TGTGCCACCAGTGATTGGGGGGACAGGGACACCGGGGAGCTGTTTTTT.

The rearrangement links TRBV19 to TRBJ1-4, with D hard to call. In germline, CDR1 is LNHDA, CDR2 SQIVND (reference sequence). Between the trimmed V and J ends, which lost 6 bases and 3 bases, there was a span of 8 bases. The CDR3 runs to 13 residues. As DNA, the CDR3 is TGTGCCAGTAGACAACGATCTAATGAAAAACTGTTTTTT. As protein: CASRQRSNEKLFF. Drawing the rest from reference TRBV19 and TRBJ1-4, the complete variable domain is DGGITQSPKYLFRKEGQNVTLSCEQNLNHDAMYWYRQDPGQGLRLIYYSQIVNDFQKGDIAEGYSVSREKKESFPLTVTSAQKNPTAFYLCASRQRSNEKLFFGSGTQLSVL.

This clone was seen just once. The chain uses TRBV13 and TRBJ1-1; D gene uncertain. The CDR3 length is 13 residues. V lost 5 bases, J lost 1 base, and 8 bases lay in between. The germline V gene has CDR1 PRHDT and CDR2 FYEKMQ (reference sequence). The CDR3 protein is CASSPPGNTEAFF. CDR3 DNA sequence: TGTGCCAGCAGCCCACCAGGGAACACTGAAGCTTTCTTT.

The chain recombines TRBV5-5 with TRBJ1-5, with TRBD1 matching over 9 bases. Germline V gene data show CDR1 as SGHKS and CDR2 as YYEKEE (reference sequence). V dropped 0 bases and J dropped 11; count of bases not matched to a gene: 15. This CDR3 has 17 residues. CDR3 sequence reads: CASSLGPVSGQGRAQHF. The DNA for the CDR3 is TGTGCCAGCAGCTTGGGCCCCGTGAGTGGACAGGGGAGGGCCCAGCATTTT. Complete variable domain (other parts from reference TRBV5-5 and TRBJ1-5): DAGVTQSPTHLIKTRGQQVTLRCSPISGHKSVSWYQQVLGQGPQFIFQYYEKEERGRGNFPDRFSARQFPNYSSELNVNALLLGDSALYLCASSLGPVSGQGRAQHFGDGTRLSIL.

The chain uses TRBV6-6 and TRBJ2-5, with 8 bases aligning to TRBD1. V was clipped by 2 bases and J by 1 base; unmatched bases: 3. The CDR3 consists of 15 residues. Germline V gives CDR1 MNHNY, CDR2 SVGAGI (reference sequence). The DNA of the CDR3 is TGTGCCAGCAGTTACCAGGGGGCGATCCAAGAGACCCAGTACTTC. Residues: CASSYQGAIQETQYF.

This clone was counted only a few times. The V call is TRBV27, the J call TRBJ1-4, with D possibly TRBD1 on 6 matching bases. CDR1 is MNHEY and CDR2 is SMNVEV in the germline V gene (reference sequence). V lost 5 bases and J 8 bases, leaving 18 bases between the germline ends. This CDR3 is 15 amino acids long. CDR3 loop: CASSPPTGFREKLFF. CDR3 DNA sequence: TGTGCCAGCAGTCCTCCCACAGGGTTTCGCGAAAAACTGTTTTTT.

The chain uses TRBV28 and TRBJ1-1; tentatively, D is TRBD1 (5 bases). The CDR3 sequence is 14 residues long. The germline V and J ends were trimmed by 6 bases and 0 bases, with 11 bases remaining between them. Germline V CDR1 and CDR2: MDHEN, SYDVKM. CDR3 coding DNA: TGTGCCAGCAGGGGACTATTTATGAACACTGAAGCTTTCTTT. Translation gives CASRGLFMNTEAFF.

This clone was counted a single time. This chain connects TRBV4-1 to TRBJ1-4; D ambiguous. Germline V gives CDR1 MGHRA, CDR2 YSYEKL. The CDR3 contains 16 residues. The germline V and J ends were trimmed by 0 bases and 5 bases, with 13 bases remaining between them. CDR3: CASSQDLKQRNEKLFF. CDR3 coding DNA: TGCGCCAGCAGCCAAGATTTAAAACAGAGAAATGAAAAACTGTTTTTT.

Note on this clone: The same CDR3 can be traced to other DNA sequences in this sample. The rearrangement uses TRBV5-1 and TRBJ2-7; 9 bases fit TRBD1. The V and J ends lost 5 bases and 4 bases, in that order; junction bases with no gene match: 7. The CDR3 has 14 residues. CDR1 and CDR2 from the germline V gene are SGHRS and YFSETQ. For the CDR3, the DNA is TGCGCCAGCAGTTCCGGGACAGGGTCGTACGAGCAGTACTTC. Amino acids: CASSSGTGSYEQYF.

The CDR3 DNA is TGTGCCAGTAGTTATGACAGGGGAGTCAATCAGCCCCAGCATTTT. Protein sequence: CASSYDRGVNQPQHF. The V gene is TRBV19, the J gene TRBJ1-5, with 8 nucleotides matching TRBD1. J was trimmed by 3 bases and V by 5 bases; bases with no gene match: 6. The CDR3 sequence is 15 residues long. Germline CDR1 is LNHDA and CDR2 is SQIVND (reference sequence).

The chain is built from TRBV2 and TRBJ1-2; 10 bases map to TRBD1. The CDR3 covers 15 residues. Germline lookup yields CDR1 SNHLY and CDR2 FYNNEI. V lost 6 bases and J lost 8; bases outside the gene matches: 12. The CDR3 is CASSAPTGGREGYTF. CDR3 coding DNA: TGTGCCAGCAGCGCACCGACAGGGGGCAGAGAGGGCTACACCTTC.

V usage is TRBV5-1 and J usage is TRBJ2-7; D is possibly TRBD2 (5 bases). Germline V CDR1 and CDR2: SGHRS, YFSETQ. The germline V and J ends were trimmed by 0 bases and 0 bases, with 7 bases remaining between them. CDR3 length: 14 amino acids. CDR3 amino acids: CASSLVGSSYEQYF. DNA of the CDR3: TGCGCCAGCAGCTTGGTTGGGAGCTCCTACGAGCAGTACTTC.

This clone has a handful of counts. This chain joins TRBV13 and TRBJ1-1; D gene unclear. CDR1 PRHDT and CDR2 FYEKMQ come from the germline V gene (reference sequence). The CDR3 loop spans 12 amino acids. V was clipped by 5 bases and J by 1 base, with 5 bases between them. CDR3 nucleotides: TGTGCCAGCAGCACAAGGAACACTGAAGCTTTCTTT. Translating it yields CASSTRNTEAFF.

The chain combines TRBV2 with TRBJ1-1; weak D call: TRBD1 (5 bases). Germline-derived CDR1 and CDR2 are SNHLY and FYNNEI. The CDR3 has 14 residues. V lost 6 bases and J 0 bases, leaving 11 bases between the germline ends. The CDR3 sequence is CASRLDSMNTEAFF. The CDR3 DNA follows: TGTGCCAGCAGGCTAGACAGTATGAACACTGAAGCTTTCTTT. Combining the CDR3 with reference TRBV2 and TRBJ1-1 gives the whole variable domain EPEVTQTPSHQVTQMGQEVILRCVPISNHLYFYWYRQILGQKVEFLVSFYNNEISEKSEIFDDQFSVERPDGSNFTLKIRSTKLEDSAMYFCASRLDSMNTEAFFGQGTRLTVV.

The chain couples TRBV7-8 to TRBJ2-2, with 8 bases that match TRBD2. Germline CDR1 is SGHVS and CDR2 is FQNEAQ. The V segment lost 3 bases and the J segment 5 bases; nucleotides outside the gene matches: 5. The CDR3 has 15 amino acids. This chain's CDR3 is CASSFLPGGTGELFF. As DNA, the CDR3 is TGTGCCAGCAGCTTCCTACCGGGAGGGACCGGGGAGCTGTTTTTT.

The rearrangement joins TRBV5-1 to TRBJ2-3; D perhaps matches TRBD2 (7 bases). CDR1 is SGHRS, CDR2 YFSETQ, per germline. The CDR3 is 14 amino acids. V was cut by 8 bases and J by 1 base, with 14 bases left in between. CDR3 nucleotides: TGCGCCAGTGCAGACGGGGGGCGCACAGATACGCAGTATTTT. Protein product: CASADGGRTDTQYF.

This CDR3 reads CASSQAPSGENEQFF. The CDR3 DNA follows: TGTGCCAGCAGCCAAGCTCCTAGCGGGGAAAATGAGCAGTTCTTC. The rearrangement uses TRBV3-1 (or the pseudogene TRBV3-2) and TRBJ2-1; 9 bases align to TRBD2. The CDR3 has 15 amino acids. Germline V gene data show CDR1 as LGHDT and CDR2 as YNNKEL (reference sequence). The junction had 5 bases not matched to a gene; V was cut back by 1 base and J by 7 bases.

The V gene is TRBV6-5, the J gene TRBJ1-1; D gene unclear. Trimming cost V 6 bases and J 2 bases, with 7 bases left between them. The CDR3 is 12 amino acids. Germline lookup yields CDR1 MNHEY and CDR2 SVGAGI. Here the CDR3 reads CASRRGNTEAFF. The CDR3 coding sequence is TGTGCCAGCAGGCGAGGAAACACTGAAGCTTTCTTT.